These T cell receptor beta chains were read from a single sample in a study of persistence of HIV-infected CD4 T cells. These receptors lack a known antigen. TCRdb's table, derived via immunoSEQ multiplex PCR, lists solely in-frame clones and lacks some. This table holds more than 30,000 clones, roughly 87% found once. This specimen was CD4+ T cells sorted from PBMCs after approximately 19-hour stimulation, taken from a patient who received antiretroviral therapy. These receptor sequences come from an adult woman with HIV who was CMV-seropositive. Each CDR3 is given with its conserved first and last residue. The D gene is left open where the match is weak. Clone size, where shown, is once, few, many, or a class for clones that have expanded.

>.|TRBJ1-1|TRBV5-1|TRBD1
CASSPPGTGRTEAFF
TGCGCCAGCAGCCCACCCGGGACAGGGAGGACTGAAGCTTTCTTT
>.|TRBJ2-7|TRBV13|.
CASSLQGPRYEQYF
TGTGCCAGCAGTTTACAGGGCCCTCGGTACGAGCAGTACTTC
>.|TRBJ1-2|TRBV12-2|.
CASRLAGTGVPANYGYTF
TGTGCAAGTCGCTTAGCGGGGACAGGCGTACCCGCTAACTATGGCTACACCTTC
>.|TRBJ2-3|TRBV3-1/TRBV3-2|.
CASSQETRNTQYF
TGTGCCAGCAGCCAAGAGACGCGGAATACGCAGTATTTT
>once|TRBJ2-2|TRBV19|.
CASRRDRSFTGELFF
TGTGCCAGCAGGAGGGACAGAAGCTTCACCGGGGAGCTGTTTTTT
>few|TRBJ1-1|TRBV11-1|.
CASSLYRETEAFF
TGTGCCAGCAGCTTATACAGGGAAACTGAAGCTTTCTTT
>.|TRBJ1-6|TRBV6-5|TRBD1
CASRPGQLNSPLHF
TGTGCCAGCAGGCCGGGACAGCTCAATTCACCCCTCCACTTT
>.|TRBJ2-7|TRBV6-6|TRBD1
CASSTRQGPSEQYF
TGTGCCAGCAGTACCAGACAGGGTCCCAGCGAGCAGTACTTC
>.|TRBJ2-2|TRBV14|.
CASSLQFSNTGELFF
TGTGCCAGCAGCCTACAGTTCAGTAACACCGGGGAGCTGTTTTTT
>.|TRBJ2-7|TRBV30|.
CAWGTGLGVYEQYF
TGTGCCTGGGGTACCGGTCTCGGGGTCTACGAGCAGTACTTC
>.|TRBJ2-1|TRBV5-4|TRBD2
CASKVGTSKVDEQFF
TGTGCCAGCAAGGTCGGGACTAGCAAGGTGGATGAGCAGTTCTTC
>.|TRBJ1-2|TRBV5-6|.
CASRARGENGYTF
TGTGCCAGCAGGGCCCGCGGGGAGAATGGCTACACCTTC
>medium-sized|TRBJ1-5|TRBV3-1/TRBV3-2|.
CASSLTQNDQPQHF
TGTGCCAGCAGCCTGACCCAGAACGATCAGCCCCAGCATTTT
>.|TRBJ2-1|TRBV9|.
CASSVVRDSYNEQFF
TGTGCCAGCAGCGTAGTGCGGGATTCCTACAATGAGCAGTTCTTC
>.|TRBJ2-5|TRBV7-2|TRBD2
CASSRPGTSGGGSQYF
TGTGCCAGCAGCAGACCCGGGACTAGCGGGGGGGGCAGCCAGTACTTC